This entry lists 9 T cell receptor beta chains sequenced from one sample in a study of OX40 agonist ivuxolimab in advanced cancers. Sequencing was performed with immunoSEQ multiplex PCR; in TCRdb, only in-frame clones are kept and a portion is missing. The repertoire holds fewer than 60,000 clones, with approximately 86% as singletons. Sequenced material: CD4+ or CD8+ T cells sorted from blood, taken in a trial of the OX40 agonist ivuxolimab. The receptor source for this set is an adult with an advanced solid tumor such as melanoma, head and neck, liver or kidney cancer.

The chain has TRBV7-9 and TRBJ2-1; a possible D gene is TRBD1 (5 bases). The CDR3 has 14 amino acids. The V gene lost 3 bases and the J gene lost 3 bases, with 9 bases spanning the gap. Germline values: CDR1 SEHNR, CDR2 FQNEAQ (reference sequence). The CDR3 bases are TGTGCCAGCAGCTTTCGGCAGGGCTACAATGAGCAGTTCTTC. Translated: CASSFRQGYNEQFF.

This CDR3 reads CASSLDGRGAFF. The CDR3 nucleotides are TGTGCCAGCAGCTTAGACGGCAGAGGAGCTTTCTTT. The chain carries TRBV7-2 and TRBJ1-1; D call uncertain. The CDR3 sequence is 12 residues long. The ends were cut back, 1 base at V and 10 bases at J, with 10 bases in the middle. In germline, CDR1 is SGHTA, CDR2 FQGNSA. Based on the CDR3 plus reference TRBV7-2 and TRBJ1-1, the full variable domain is GAGVSQSPSNKVTEKGKDVELRCDPISGHTALYWYRQSLGQGLEFLIYFQGNSAPDKSGLPSDRFSAERTGGSVSTLTIQRTQQEDSAVYLCASSLDGRGAFFGQGTRLTVV.

The chain recombines TRBV27 with TRBJ2-1, with TRBD1 matching over 8 bases. CDR3 size: 14 residues. Per the germline V gene, CDR1 is MNHEY and CDR2 is SMNVEV (reference sequence). V gave up 6 bases and J gave up 3 bases; unmatched junction bases: 4. The CDR3, as DNA: TGTGCCAGCAGGGCAGGGGGCGTCTACAATGAGCAGTTCTTC. Amino acids: CASRAGGVYNEQFF.

The chain combines TRBV5-4 with TRBJ2-7; a weak D match, TRBD2 (6 bases). This CDR3 spans 14 amino acids. Per the germline V gene, CDR1 is SGHNT and CDR2 is YYREEE (reference sequence). V lost 4 bases and J lost 3, with 14 bases in between. CDR3 sequence reads: CASSVGGAIYEQYF. In DNA, the CDR3 is TGTGCCAGCAGCGTAGGCGGGGCAATCTACGAGCAGTACTTC.

The chain joins TRBV9 to TRBJ2-7; D not resolved. The CDR3 runs 13 residues. CDR1 is SGDLS, CDR2 YYNGEE, per germline. Trimming stripped 3 bases from V and 6 bases from J, with 13 bases between. CDR3 residues: CASSAHYESEQYF. DNA of the CDR3: TGTGCCAGCAGCGCCCACTATGAGAGCGAGCAGTACTTC.

The DNA for the CDR3 is TGCGCCAGCAGCTTAACAGGACCGGCTAGCGCTTATGAGACCCAGTACTTC. This sequence encodes CASSLTGPASAYETQYF. The chain combines TRBV5-1 with TRBJ2-5; possible D gene TRBD2, 6 bases. The CDR3 sequence is 17 residues long. Germline lookup yields CDR1 SGHRS and CDR2 YFSETQ. Trimming took off 2 bases at V and 5 bases at J, with 22 bases between the two ends.

This clone qualifies as medium-sized. V usage is TRBV7-2 and J usage is TRBJ1-1; 7 nucleotides align to TRBD1. Germline CDR1 reads SGHTA; CDR2 reads FQGNSA. V lost 7 bases, J lost 5 bases, and 10 bases stayed unmatched. This CDR3 has 14 amino acids. CDR3 residues: CASTLGGFGTEAFF. The CDR3 bases are TGTGCCAGCACCCTAGGGGGCTTTGGGACTGAAGCTTTCTTT.

The chain combines TRBV6-1 with TRBJ1-3; D is uncertain. This CDR3 contains 16 residues. The germline gives CDR1 MNHNS, CDR2 SASEGT. V was trimmed by 2 bases and J by 0 bases, leaving 11 bases between them. CDR3 sequence reads: CASSELRPSSGNTIYF. CDR3 in DNA: TGTGCCAGCAGTGAACTCAGGCCGAGCTCTGGAAACACCATATATTTT.

The chain recombines TRBV4-3 with TRBJ1-2; no clear D. The CDR3 contains 14 residues. The germline V gene has CDR1 LGHNA and CDR2 YSLEER. Trimming pared 4 bases from V and 1 base from J, leaving 10 bases between. The CDR3: CASSPKINNYGYTF. As DNA, the CDR3 is TGCGCCAGCAGCCCCAAAATCAATAACTATGGCTACACCTTC.